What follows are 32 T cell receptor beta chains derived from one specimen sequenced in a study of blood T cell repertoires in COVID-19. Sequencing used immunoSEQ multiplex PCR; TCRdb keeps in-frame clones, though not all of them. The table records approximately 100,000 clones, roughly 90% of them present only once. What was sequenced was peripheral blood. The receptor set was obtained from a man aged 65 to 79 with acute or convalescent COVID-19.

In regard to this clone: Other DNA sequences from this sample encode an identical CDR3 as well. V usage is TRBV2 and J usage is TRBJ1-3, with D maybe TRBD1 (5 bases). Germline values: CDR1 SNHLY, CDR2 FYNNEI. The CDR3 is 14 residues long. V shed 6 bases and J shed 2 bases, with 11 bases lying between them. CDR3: CASRDRGAGNTIYF. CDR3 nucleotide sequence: TGTGCCAGCAGAGACCGGGGGGCTGGAAACACCATATATTTT. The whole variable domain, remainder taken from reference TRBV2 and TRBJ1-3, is EPEVTQTPSHQVTQMGQEVILRCVPISNHLYFYWYRQILGQKVEFLVSFYNNEISEKSEIFDDQFSVERPDGSNFTLKIRSTKLEDSAMYFCASRDRGAGNTIYFGEGSWLTVV.

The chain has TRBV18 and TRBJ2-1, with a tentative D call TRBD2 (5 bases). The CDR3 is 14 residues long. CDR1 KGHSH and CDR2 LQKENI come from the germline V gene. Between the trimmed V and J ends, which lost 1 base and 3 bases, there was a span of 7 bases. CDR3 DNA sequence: TGTGCCAGCTCACCACAGGGAGTCTACAATGAGCAGTTCTTC. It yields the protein CASSPQGVYNEQFF.

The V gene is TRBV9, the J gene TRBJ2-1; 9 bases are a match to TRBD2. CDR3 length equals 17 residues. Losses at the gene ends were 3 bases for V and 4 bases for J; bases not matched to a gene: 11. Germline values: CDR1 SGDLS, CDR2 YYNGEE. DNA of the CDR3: TGTGCCAGCAGCGAGCGGATAGGGACTAGCACATACAATGAGCAGTTCTTC. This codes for CASSERIGTSTYNEQFF. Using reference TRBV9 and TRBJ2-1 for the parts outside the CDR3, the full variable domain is DSGVTQTPKHLITATGQRVTLRCSPRSGDLSVYWYQQSLDQGLQFLIQYYNGEERAKGNILERFSAQQFPDLHSELNLSSLELGDSALYFCASSERIGTSTYNEQFFGPGTRLTVL.

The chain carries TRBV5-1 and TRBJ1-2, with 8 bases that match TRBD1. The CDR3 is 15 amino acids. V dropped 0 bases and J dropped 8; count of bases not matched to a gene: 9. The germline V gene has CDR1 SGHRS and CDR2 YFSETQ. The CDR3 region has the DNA TGCGCCAGCAGCTTGGTTTCCAGGGGGCAGGGAGGCTACACCTTC. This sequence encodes CASSLVSRGQGGYTF. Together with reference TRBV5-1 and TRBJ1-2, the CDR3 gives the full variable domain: KAGVTQTPRYLIKTRGQQVTLSCSPISGHRSVSWYQQTPGQGLQFLFEYFSETQRNKGNFPGRFSGRQFSNSRSEMNVSTLELGDSALYLCASSLVSRGQGGYTFGSGTRLTVV.

The CDR3 here is CASSQAPGGSRGYTF. CDR3 coding DNA: TGTGCCAGCAGCCAAGCTCCAGGGGGGTCGCGGGGCTACACCTTC. V gene TRBV4-2 combines with J gene TRBJ1-2, with 7 nucleotides matching TRBD1. With V trimmed by 1 base and J by 8 bases, 10 bases remained unmatched. Germline V CDR1 and CDR2: LGHNA, YNFKEQ. CDR3 length: 15 amino acids.

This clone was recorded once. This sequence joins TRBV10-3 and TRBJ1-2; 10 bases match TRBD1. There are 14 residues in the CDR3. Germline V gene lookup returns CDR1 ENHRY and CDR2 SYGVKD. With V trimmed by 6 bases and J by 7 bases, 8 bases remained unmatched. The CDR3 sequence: CAIRHTGQGSGYTF. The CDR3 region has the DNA TGTGCCATCAGACATACGGGACAGGGGTCTGGCTACACCTTC.

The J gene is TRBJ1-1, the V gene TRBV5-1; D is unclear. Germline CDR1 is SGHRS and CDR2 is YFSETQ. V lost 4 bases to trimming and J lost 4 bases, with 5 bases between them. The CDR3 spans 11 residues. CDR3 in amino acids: CASSRGTEAFF. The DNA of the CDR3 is TGCGCCAGCAGCCGGGGCACTGAAGCTTTCTTT.

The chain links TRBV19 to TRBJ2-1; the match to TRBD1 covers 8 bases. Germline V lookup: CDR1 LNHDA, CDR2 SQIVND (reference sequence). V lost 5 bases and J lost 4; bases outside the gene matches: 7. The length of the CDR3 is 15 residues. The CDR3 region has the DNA TGTGCCAGTAGTGGAGGAACAGGGGGATACAATGAGCAGTTCTTC. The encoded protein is CASSGGTGGYNEQFF.

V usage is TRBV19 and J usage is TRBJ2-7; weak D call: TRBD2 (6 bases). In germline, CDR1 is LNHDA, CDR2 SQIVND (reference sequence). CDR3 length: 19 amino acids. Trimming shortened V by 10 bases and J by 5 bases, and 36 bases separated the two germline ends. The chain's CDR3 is CAKSPNGRRAAGGKHEQYF. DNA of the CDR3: TGTGCCAAAAGTCCTAACGGGCGTCGAGCAGCGGGCGGGAAACACGAGCAGTACTTC.

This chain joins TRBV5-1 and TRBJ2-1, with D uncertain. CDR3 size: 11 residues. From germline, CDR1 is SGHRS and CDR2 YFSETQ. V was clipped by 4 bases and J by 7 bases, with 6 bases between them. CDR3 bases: TGCGCCAGCAGCCACGGTAATGAGCAGTTCTTC. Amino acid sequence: CASSHGNEQFF.

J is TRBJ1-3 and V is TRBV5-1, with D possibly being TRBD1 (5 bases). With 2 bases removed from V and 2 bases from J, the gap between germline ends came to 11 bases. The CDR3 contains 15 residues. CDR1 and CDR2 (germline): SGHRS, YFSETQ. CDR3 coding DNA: TGCGCCAGCAGCTTAACAGGTCCTACTGGAAACACCATATATTTT. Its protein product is CASSLTGPTGNTIYF.

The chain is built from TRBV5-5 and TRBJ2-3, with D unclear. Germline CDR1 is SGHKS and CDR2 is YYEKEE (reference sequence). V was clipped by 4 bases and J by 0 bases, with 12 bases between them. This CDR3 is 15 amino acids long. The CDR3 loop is CASSRPAASTDTQYF. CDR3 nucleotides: TGTGCCAGCAGCCGCCCCGCGGCTAGCACAGATACGCAGTATTTT.

For the CDR3, the DNA is TGTGCCAGCTCACCCAGGGGGCTTGAGAACACTGAAGCTTTCTTT. Translating it yields CASSPRGLENTEAFF. V usage is TRBV18 and J usage is TRBJ1-1; 8 bases fit TRBD1. J lost 1 base, V lost 3 bases, and 4 bases had no gene match. The CDR3 length is 15 residues. Germline CDR1 and CDR2: KGHSH and LQKENI. Supplemented by reference TRBV18 and TRBJ1-1, the full variable domain reads NAGVMQNPRHLVRRRGQEARLRCSPMKGHSHVYWYRQLPEEGLKFMVYLQKENIIDESGMPKERFSAEFPKEGPSILRIQQVVRGDSAAYFCASSPRGLENTEAFFGQGTRLTVV.

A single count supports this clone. The DNA for the CDR3 is TGTGCCAGCAGCGCCTACAGGGGGCCGACTGAAGCTTTCTTT. It yields the protein CASSAYRGPTEAFF. The chain is built from TRBV11-3 and TRBJ1-1; the match to TRBD1 covers 9 bases. Germline V gives CDR1 SGHNT, CDR2 YENEEA. CDR3 size: 14 residues. V shed 5 bases and J 5 bases; nucleotides not matched to a gene: 6.

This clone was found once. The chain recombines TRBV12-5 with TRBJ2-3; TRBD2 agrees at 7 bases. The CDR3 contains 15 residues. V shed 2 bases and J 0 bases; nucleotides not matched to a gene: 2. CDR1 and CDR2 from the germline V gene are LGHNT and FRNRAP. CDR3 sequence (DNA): TGTGCTAGTGGTTTGAGTAGCGGGAGCACAGATACGCAGTATTTT. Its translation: CASGLSSGSTDTQYF.

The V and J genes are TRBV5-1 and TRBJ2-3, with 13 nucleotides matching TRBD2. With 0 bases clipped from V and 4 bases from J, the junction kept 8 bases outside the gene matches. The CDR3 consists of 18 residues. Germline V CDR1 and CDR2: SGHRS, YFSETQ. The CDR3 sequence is CASSLGLAGGGVADTQYF. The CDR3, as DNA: TGCGCCAGCAGCTTGGGACTAGCGGGAGGAGGTGTAGCAGATACGCAGTATTTT.

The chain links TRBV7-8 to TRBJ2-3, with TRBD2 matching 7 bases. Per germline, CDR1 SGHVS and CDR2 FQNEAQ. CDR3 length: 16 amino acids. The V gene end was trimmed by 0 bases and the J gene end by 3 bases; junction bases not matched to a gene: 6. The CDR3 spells CASSLAWVAGTDTQYF. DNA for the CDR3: TGTGCCAGCAGCTTAGCTTGGGTAGCGGGTACAGATACGCAGTATTTT.

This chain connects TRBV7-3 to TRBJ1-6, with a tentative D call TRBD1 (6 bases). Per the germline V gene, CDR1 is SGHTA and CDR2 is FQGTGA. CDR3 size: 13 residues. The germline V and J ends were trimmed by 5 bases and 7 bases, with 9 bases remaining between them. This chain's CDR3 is CASSPGVNSPLHF. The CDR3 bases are TGTGCCAGCAGCCCAGGGGTCAATTCACCCCTCCACTTT.

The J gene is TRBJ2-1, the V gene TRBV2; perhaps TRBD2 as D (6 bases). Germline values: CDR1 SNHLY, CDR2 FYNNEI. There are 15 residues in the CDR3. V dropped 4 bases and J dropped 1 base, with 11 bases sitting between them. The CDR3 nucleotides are TGTGCCAGCAGTGGGGGGGACTTTTCCTACAATGAGCAGTTCTTC. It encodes CASSGGDFSYNEQFF.

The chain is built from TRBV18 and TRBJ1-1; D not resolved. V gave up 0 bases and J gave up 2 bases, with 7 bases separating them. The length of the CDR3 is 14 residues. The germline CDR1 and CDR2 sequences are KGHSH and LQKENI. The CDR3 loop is CASSPPGSNTEAFF. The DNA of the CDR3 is TGTGCCAGCTCACCACCAGGGAGTAACACTGAAGCTTTCTTT.

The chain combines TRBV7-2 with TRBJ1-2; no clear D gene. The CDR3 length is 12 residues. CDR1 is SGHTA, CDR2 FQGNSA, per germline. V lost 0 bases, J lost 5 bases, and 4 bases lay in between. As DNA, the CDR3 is TGTGCCAGCAGCTTAGCACAGTATGGCTACACCTTC. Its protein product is CASSLAQYGYTF.

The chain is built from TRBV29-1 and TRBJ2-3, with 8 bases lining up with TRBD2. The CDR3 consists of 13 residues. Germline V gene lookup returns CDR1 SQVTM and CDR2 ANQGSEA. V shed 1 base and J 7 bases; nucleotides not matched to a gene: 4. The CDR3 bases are TGCAGCGTTGAAGGATCGGGGGGGAATACGCAGTATTTT. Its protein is CSVEGSGGNTQYF.

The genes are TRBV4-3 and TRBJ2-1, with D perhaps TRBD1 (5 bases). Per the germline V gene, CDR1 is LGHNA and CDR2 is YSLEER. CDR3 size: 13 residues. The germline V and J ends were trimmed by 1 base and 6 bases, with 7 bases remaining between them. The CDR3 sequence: CASSQVRGNEQFF. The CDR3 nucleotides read TGCGCCAGCAGCCAAGTAAGGGGCAATGAGCAGTTCTTC.

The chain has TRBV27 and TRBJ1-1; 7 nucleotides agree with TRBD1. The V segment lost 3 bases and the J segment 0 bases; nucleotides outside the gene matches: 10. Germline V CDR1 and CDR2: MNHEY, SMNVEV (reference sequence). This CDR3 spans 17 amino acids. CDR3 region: CASSFTGVGPVNTEAFF. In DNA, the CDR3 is TGTGCCAGCAGTTTCACAGGGGTAGGTCCTGTGAACACTGAAGCTTTCTTT.

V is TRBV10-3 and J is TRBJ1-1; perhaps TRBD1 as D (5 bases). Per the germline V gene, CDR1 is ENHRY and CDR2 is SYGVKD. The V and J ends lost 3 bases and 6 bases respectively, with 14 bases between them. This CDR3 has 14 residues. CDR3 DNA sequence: TGTGCCATCAGTGAACCTGGACACGTCCCTGAAGCTTTCTTT. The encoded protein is CAISEPGHVPEAFF.

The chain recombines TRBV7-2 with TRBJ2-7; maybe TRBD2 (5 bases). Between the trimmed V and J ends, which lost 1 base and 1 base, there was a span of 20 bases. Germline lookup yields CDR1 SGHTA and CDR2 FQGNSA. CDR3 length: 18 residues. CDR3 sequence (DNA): TGTGCCAGCAGCTTAGATTCTAGGGATAGCGTTTGGTCCTACGAGCAGTACTTC. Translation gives CASSLDSRDSVWSYEQYF. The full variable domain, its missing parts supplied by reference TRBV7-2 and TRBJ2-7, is GAGVSQSPSNKVTEKGKDVELRCDPISGHTALYWYRQSLGQGLEFLIYFQGNSAPDKSGLPSDRFSAERTGGSVSTLTIQRTQQEDSAVYLCASSLDSRDSVWSYEQYFGPGTRLTVT.

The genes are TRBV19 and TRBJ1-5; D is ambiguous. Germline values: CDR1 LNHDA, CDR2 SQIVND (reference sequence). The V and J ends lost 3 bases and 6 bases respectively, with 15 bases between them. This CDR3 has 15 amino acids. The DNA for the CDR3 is TGTGCCAGTAGTATCTCGGCAGGCAATATTCAGCCCCAGCATTTT. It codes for CASSISAGNIQPQHF.

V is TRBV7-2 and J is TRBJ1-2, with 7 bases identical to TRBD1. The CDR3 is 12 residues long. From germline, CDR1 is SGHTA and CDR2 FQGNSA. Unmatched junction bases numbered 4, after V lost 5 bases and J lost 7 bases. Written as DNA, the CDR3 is TGTGCCAGCAGCCCCGACAGGGCTGGCTACACCTTC. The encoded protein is CASSPDRAGYTF.

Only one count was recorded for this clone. The CDR3 here is CASSRTVSNQPQHF. The CDR3 bases are TGTGCCAGCAGTAGGACAGTTAGCAATCAGCCCCAGCATTTT. The chain recombines TRBV9 with TRBJ1-5, with D tentatively TRBD1 (6 bases). The germline gives CDR1 SGDLS, CDR2 YYNGEE. The V gene lost 5 bases and the J gene lost 0 bases, with 9 bases spanning the gap. There are 14 residues in the CDR3.

The CDR3 DNA follows: TGTGCCAGCAGCGCAACTAGCGGCTCCTACGAGCAGTACTTC. Translation gives CASSATSGSYEQYF. The chain employs TRBV7-2 and TRBJ2-7, with 8 bases identical to TRBD2. The CDR3 is 14 amino acids. Germline loops: CDR1 SGHTA, CDR2 FQGNSA. J was trimmed by 0 bases and V by 5 bases; bases with no gene match: 3.

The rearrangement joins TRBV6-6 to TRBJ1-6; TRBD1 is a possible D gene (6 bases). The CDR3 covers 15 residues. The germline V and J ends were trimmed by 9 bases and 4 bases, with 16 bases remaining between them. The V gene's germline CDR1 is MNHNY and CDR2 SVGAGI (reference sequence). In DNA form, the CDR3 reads TGTGCCAGTCTTCAGGGGACCTCTTATAATTCACCCCTCCACTTT. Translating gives CASLQGTSYNSPLHF.

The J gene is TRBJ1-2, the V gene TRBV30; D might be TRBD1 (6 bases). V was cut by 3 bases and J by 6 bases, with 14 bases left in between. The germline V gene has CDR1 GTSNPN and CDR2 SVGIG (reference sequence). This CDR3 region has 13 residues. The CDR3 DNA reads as TGTGCCTGGAGCAACGGACAGTTCCATGGCTACACCTTC. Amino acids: CAWSNGQFHGYTF. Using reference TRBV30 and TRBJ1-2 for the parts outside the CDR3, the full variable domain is SQTIHQWPATLVQPVGSPLSLECTVEGTSNPNLYWYRQAAGRGLQLLFYSVGIGQISSEVPQNLSASRPQDRQFILSSKKLLLSDSGFYLCAWSNGQFHGYTFGSGTRLTVV.